Shown below are 26 T cell receptor beta chains from a single sample sequenced in a study of CD8+CD57+ T cells in acquired aplastic anemia (dated by TCRdb to about 2018). Reads for this sample came from an Illumina HiSeq 2000. TCR beta VDJ combination and CDR3 sequence profiling used genomic DNA as the template. The raw public reads went through TCRdb reprocessing: fastp at Q25, MiXCR clone calling, in-frame beta chains kept. A single entry per CDR3 protein holds the most common genes and DNA from its merged rows. The sample table contains just over 400,000 distinct CDR3 sequences; only one count was recorded for 55% to 70% of them. Less than 4% of the sample rests with the top ten. Sequencing used sorted CD4+, CD8+, or CD8+CD57+ T cells (not recorded which) from PBMCs. The source is a human donor in good health, serving as a control.

This clonotype was seen more than once but under ten times. The chain has TRBV29-1 and TRBJ2-1; 11 nucleotides match TRBD2. V shed 7 bases and J 9 bases; nucleotides not matched to a gene: 8. Germline CDR1 and CDR2: SQVTM and ANQGSEA. The CDR3 is 13 amino acids. The CDR3 DNA follows: TGCAGCGGTAGCGGGGGGGAGGCCAGTGAGCAGTTCTTC. This codes for CSGSGGEASEQFF.

At least ten counts were recorded for this clonotype. The chain is built from TRBV7-2 and TRBJ2-3, with 11 bases matching TRBD2. V gave up 10 bases and J gave up 8 bases; unmatched junction bases: 11. Germline V gene sequence: CDR1 SGHTA, CDR2 FQGNSA. The CDR3 totals 14 residues. The CDR3 nucleotides read TGTGCCACTTCTAGCGGGGGGCCCCCGAGTACGCAGTATTTT. Amino acids: CATSSGGPPSTQYF.

V and J are TRBV7-8 and TRBJ2-7; TRBD2 is a possible D gene (7 bases). This CDR3 has 15 amino acids. V was shortened by 0 bases and J by 3 bases, with 12 bases between the two germline ends. Per germline, CDR1 SGHVS and CDR2 FQNEAQ. CDR3 sequence: CASSLAGGALYEQYF. The CDR3 DNA sequence: TGTGCCAGCAGCTTAGCTGGGGGGGCCCTCTACGAGCAGTACTTC. The full variable domain, in which reference TRBV7-8 and TRBJ2-7 provide the parts outside the CDR3, is GAGVSQSPRYKVAKRGQDVALRCDPISGHVSLFWYQQALGQGPEFLTYFQNEAQLDKSGLPSDRFFAERPEGSVSTLKIQRTQQEDSAVYLCASSLAGGALYEQYFGPGTRLTVT.

Points on this clonotype: A read error is possible here, since a much larger clone lies one base away. The chain recombines TRBV11-2 with TRBJ1-2; weak D call: TRBD1 (6 bases). The CDR3 spans 16 residues. Germline CDR1 reads SGHAT; CDR2 reads FQNNGV. The V end was cut by 2 bases, the J end by 4 bases, with 17 bases between. This CDR3 reads CASSLNWFAGAYGYTF. The CDR3 DNA reads TGTGCCAGCAGCTTAAATTGGTTTGCAGGGGCCTATGGCTACACCTTC.

The table lists this clonotype with many counts. This sequence joins TRBV19 and TRBJ1-3; D not certain. Germline CDR1 is LNHDA and CDR2 is SQIVND (reference sequence). The CDR3 has 15 amino acids. V lost 3 bases and J lost 5, with 14 bases in between. DNA of the CDR3: TGTGCCAGTAGTATCTGGGGAGTCCCGCGAAACACCATATATTTT. Amino acid sequence: CASSIWGVPRNTIYF.

The CDR3 sequence: CASMGTPGGEQYV. CDR3 bases: TGTGCCAGTATGGGCACCCCCGGAGGCGAGCAGTACGTC. The V gene is TRBV19, the J gene TRBJ2-7; perhaps TRBD2 as D (5 bases). Trimming pared 7 bases from V and 6 bases from J, leaving 16 bases between. The CDR3 runs 13 residues. Germline V lookup: CDR1 LNHDA, CDR2 SQIVND (reference sequence).

This clonotype was counted at least ten times. J is TRBJ1-6 and V is TRBV4-3; D unresolved. Germline assignment: CDR1 LGHNA and CDR2 YSLEER. This CDR3 spans 15 amino acids. V was clipped by 1 base and J by 1 base, with 5 bases between them. The CDR3 region is CASSQVGSYNSPLHF. The CDR3 DNA sequence: TGCGCCAGCAGCCAAGTGGGGTCCTATAATTCACCCCTCCACTTT.

With regard to this clonotype: One end of the junction fails to match germline, which may point to a read error. The J gene is TRBJ1-2, the V gene TRBV7-2; possibly TRBD1 for D (6 bases). Germline CDR1 SGHTA, CDR2 FQGNSA. The CDR3 has 14 amino acids. The CDR3 protein is CASSQDRTEDGQPF. In DNA form, the CDR3 reads TGTGCCAGCAGTCAAGATCGGACAGAGGATGGTCAGCCCTTC.

In this sample, this clonotype turned up a few times. This chain uses TRBV15 with TRBJ1-1; D might be TRBD1 (6 bases). There are 14 residues in the CDR3. Germline-derived CDR1 and CDR2 are LNHNV and YYDKDF (reference sequence). Trimming pared 1 base from V and 1 base from J, leaving 7 bases between. CDR3 nucleotide sequence: TGTGCCACCAGCAGAGGGACAGCGAACACTGAAGCTTTCTTT. Amino acid sequence: CATSRGTANTEAFF.

The chain joins TRBV7-9 to TRBJ2-7, with D tentatively TRBD2 (5 bases). There are 13 residues in the CDR3. Germline-derived CDR1 and CDR2 are SEHNR and FQNEAQ (reference sequence). The V end was cut by 2 bases, the J end by 1 base, with 6 bases between. Here the CDR3 reads CASSLRGSYEQYF. CDR3 DNA sequence: TGTGCCAGCAGCTTACGAGGGTCCTACGAGCAGTACTTC.

Regarding this clonotype: Its ends do not fully match the called genes, so a read error is possible. The chain uses TRBV2 and TRBJ1-1; possible D gene TRBD1, 6 bases. Germline CDR1 is SNHLY and CDR2 is FYNNEI. This CDR3 is built from 13 residues. CDR3 sequence: CATGTGYCTPLYF. CDR3 DNA sequence: TGTGCCACGGGCACAGGGTATTGTACGCCCCTTTACTTT.

The sample holds many counts of this clonotype. The rearrangement joins TRBV12-3 or TRBV12-4 to TRBJ2-7; 8 bases are shared with TRBD2. V shed 2 bases, J shed 6 bases, and the junction held 6 bases outside the gene matches. This CDR3 region has 14 residues. CDR3 amino acids: CASSLQAGVLEQYF. CDR3 sequence (DNA): TGTGCCAGCAGTTTACAAGCGGGGGTGCTCGAGCAGTACTTC.

This clonotype was picked up one time. The chain has TRBV9 and TRBJ1-6; no definite D call. The germline V and J ends were trimmed by 2 bases and 10 bases, with 10 bases remaining between them. The length of the CDR3 is 13 residues. CDR1 SGDLS and CDR2 YYNGEE come from the germline V gene. The CDR3 protein is CASSVVGGSPLHF. In DNA form, the CDR3 reads TGTGCCAGCAGCGTTGTCGGAGGGTCACCCCTCCACTTT.

Points on this clonotype: Its ends do not fully match the called genes, so a read error is possible. The gene calls are TRBV9 and TRBJ2-7, with a weak D call TRBD2 (5 bases). Germline V gene sequence: CDR1 SGDLS, CDR2 YYNGEE. This CDR3 is 14 amino acids long. CDR3 DNA sequence: TGTGCCAGCAGCGTAGCGGTTACACTGGAGGAGCATGACTTC. This encodes CASSVAVTLEEHDF.

The genes are TRBV7-9 and TRBJ1-2; D possibly corresponds to TRBD1 (6 bases). Trimming took 5 bases from V and 9 from J, leaving 25 bases between them. The CDR3 spans 16 residues. Germline CDR1 and CDR2: SEHNR and FQNEAQ (reference sequence). CDR3 amino acids: CASSDGSQGTGNSYTF. CDR3 DNA sequence: TGTGCCAGCAGCGACGGAAGTCAGGGGACTGGAAACAGCTACACCTTC. Full variable domain (missing parts from reference TRBV7-9 and TRBJ1-2): DTGVSQNPRHKITKRGQNVTFRCDPISEHNRLYWYRQTLGQGPEFLTYFQNEAQLEKSRLLSDRFSAERPKGSFSTLEIQRTEQGDSAMYLCASSDGSQGTGNSYTFGSGTRLTVV.

V gene TRBV14 combines with J gene TRBJ2-3; 11 positions match TRBD2. The CDR3 totals 19 residues. CDR1 SGHDN and CDR2 FVKESK come from the germline V gene. V was clipped by 4 bases and J by 0 bases; unmatched bases: 12. This CDR3 is CASSPTDGSGGASTDTQYF. Here the CDR3 DNA reads TGTGCCAGCAGCCCTACGGACGGTAGCGGGGGGGCGAGCACAGATACGCAGTATTTT.

The gene calls are TRBV9 and TRBJ2-7; TRBD2 agrees at 7 bases. V gave up 3 bases and J gave up 8 bases; unmatched junction bases: 17. CDR3 length: 16 amino acids. Germline CDR1 and CDR2: SGDLS and YYNGEE. CDR3 DNA: TGTGCCAGCAGCGATTGCAGGGAGGGCAATCAGCCCCAGCAGTACTTC. Amino acids: CASSDCREGNQPQQYF.

Comment on this clonotype: A junction end diverges from the germline sequence, so it may reflect a read error. The genes are TRBV19 and TRBJ2-3; either TRBD1 or TRBD2 may supply D (5 bases each). Looked up from germline, CDR1 is LNHDA and CDR2 is SQIVND (reference sequence). The CDR3 contains 15 residues. The CDR3 loop reads CASSLGKGPTYEQYF. Written as DNA, the CDR3 is TGTGCCAGTAGCTTAGGGAAGGGACCTACCTATGAGCAGTACTTT. The full variable domain, completed using reference TRBV19 and TRBJ2-3, is DGGITQSPKYLFRKEGQNVTLSCEQNLNHDAMYWYRQDPGQGLRLIYYSQIVNDFQKGDIAEGYSVSREKKESFPLTVTSAQKNPTAFYLCASSLGKGPTYEQYFGPGTRLTVL.

The chain is built from TRBV7-3 and TRBJ1-5; weak D call: TRBD1 (6 bases). The V gene lost 3 bases and the J gene lost 5 bases, with 14 bases spanning the gap. Germline loops: CDR1 SGHTA, CDR2 FQGTGA. This CDR3 is built from 15 residues. The CDR3 sequence: CASSLIGGAHQPQHF. DNA for the CDR3: TGTGCCAGCAGCTTGATCGGGGGCGCCCATCAGCCCCAGCATTTT.

In its sample, this clonotype was seen many times. The chain employs TRBV7-3 and TRBJ2-1, with unresolved D. The germline V and J ends were trimmed by 5 bases and 1 base, with 15 bases remaining between them. The CDR3 runs to 16 residues. The germline gives CDR1 SGHTA, CDR2 FQGTGA. The CDR3 nucleotides read TGTGCCAGCAGCCCCCAGAGAGCCCCGTCCTACAATGAGCAGTTCTTC. Protein sequence: CASSPQRAPSYNEQFF.

Concerning this clonotype itself: It is likely a read error, because the conserved phenylalanine at the end of the CDR3 is missing. It is unclear where the CDR3 begins or ends on the DNA, so no DNA is shown, and the CDR3 is as TCRdb lists it. This chain links TRBV7-8 with TRBJ1-5. The CDR3 has 13 residues if both end residues are counted. Germline V CDR1 and CDR2: SGHVS, FQNEAQ. The CDR3 protein is CASSLGSSGGQSS.

The rearrangement joins TRBV2 to TRBJ2-6; D remains unclear. Trimming pared 2 bases from V and 0 bases from J, leaving 8 bases between. In germline, CDR1 is SNHLY, CDR2 FYNNEI. The CDR3 totals 16 residues. The CDR3 DNA reads TGTGCCAGCAGTGAAACTGTGGGCTCTGGGGCCAACGTCCTGACTTTC. This codes for CASSETVGSGANVLTF.

This chain connects TRBV24-1 to TRBJ2-6; D call uncertain. CDR3 length: 15 amino acids. The germline V and J ends were trimmed by 10 bases and 8 bases, with 20 bases remaining between them. From germline, CDR1 is KGHDR and CDR2 SFDVKD. The CDR3 DNA is TGTGCCACTAGTAACACTGTAAAAGGGACCAACGTCCTGACTTTC. Protein: CATSNTVKGTNVLTF.

The rearrangement joins TRBV2 to TRBJ2-3, with 16 bases lining up with TRBD2. J was trimmed by 6 bases and V by 5 bases; bases with no gene match: 8. The length of the CDR3 is 17 residues. Germline V gene data show CDR1 as SNHLY and CDR2 as FYNNEI. The CDR3 is CASSPGTSGGGRDTQYF. The CDR3 nucleotides read TGTGCCAGCAGTCCTGGGACTAGCGGGGGGGGGAGGGATACGCAGTATTTT.

Only one count was recorded for this clonotype. The V and J genes are TRBV12-3 or TRBV12-4 and TRBJ1-5; D unclear. This CDR3 is 12 amino acids long. The germline V and J ends were trimmed by 8 bases and 6 bases, with 11 bases remaining between them. The CDR3 bases are TGTGCCAGCCTTCCCGGTCTTCAGCCCCAGCATTTT. Protein: CASLPGLQPQHF.

A remark on this clonotype: The germline gene is not matched at one end of the junction; a read error may be the cause. The genes are TRBV7-2 and TRBJ2-5; 7 bases match TRBD1. Looked up from germline, CDR1 is SGHTA and CDR2 is FQGNSA. The CDR3 loop spans 15 amino acids. The CDR3 nucleotides are TGTGCCAGCAGCCCCAATACAGGGGTCCAAGCGACCCAGTACTTC. Amino acid sequence: CASSPNTGVQATQYF. Variable domain in full (rest from reference TRBV7-2 and TRBJ2-5): GAGVSQSPSNKVTEKGKDVELRCDPISGHTALYWYRQSLGQGLEFLIYFQGNSAPDKSGLPSDRFSAERTGGSVSTLTIQRTQQEDSAVYLCASSPNTGVQATQYFGPGTRLLVL.